This TCR beta chain is from a study of cytomegalovirus exposure and HLA in healthy donors. General study points: Sequencing depth across donors, presence/absence analyses assumed, was roughly uniform. Other equally common chains were less clonally expanded than HLA-associated TCR beta chains, a later analysis showed. A later analysis reportedly identified an Asian-associated ancestry cluster as carrying fewer N-insertions than the approximately 710-donor mean.

The PCR used 60 Vbeta and 13 Jbeta primers. In the original analysis: The count from a later analysis was some 76 million unique TCR beta chains, approximately 9.9 million of them shared. Clones were sequenced by immunoSEQ multiplex PCR, and TCRdb holds only the in-frame ones, with some missing. V and J calls and clone size are given by that table; D and trimming were obtained from the DNA. The sample has fewer than 200,000 clones, around 80% seen once; the top ten hold more than 0.95%. The CDR3 has 17 amino acids. Looked up from germline, CDR1 is MNHNS and CDR2 is SASEGT. Trimming cost V 0 bases and J 7 bases, with 21 bases left between them. This clone was counted a single time. Its specificity is unknown.

Sequencing used PBMCs. The rearrangement joins TRBV6-1 to TRBJ1-2; D not resolved. The clonotype comes from a girl aged 2 to 10 in good health and CMV-seropositive. The CDR3 reads CASSEARRWGGRAGYTF. CDR3 sequence (DNA): TGTGCCAGCAGTGAAGCCAGGCGGTGGGGAGGGCGCGCTGGCTACACCTTC.